These 22 T cell receptor beta chains originate from one sample sequenced in a study of blood T cell repertoires in COVID-19. Sequencing used immunoSEQ multiplex PCR; TCRdb keeps in-frame clones, though not all of them. The sample has about 310,000 clones, around 87% seen once. Sequencing was carried out using PBMCs or T cells enriched from blood (not recorded which). The source is a woman between 18 and 30 years old with acute COVID-19.

This chain links TRBV6-5 with TRBJ2-1, with TRBD1 identical over 8 bases. Germline CDR1 is MNHEY and CDR2 is SVGAGI. This CDR3 contains 14 residues. Losses at the gene ends were 5 bases for V and 6 bases for J; bases not matched to a gene: 6. The CDR3 loop reads CASSTWTGSNEQFF. Written as DNA, the CDR3 is TGTGCCAGCAGTACGTGGACAGGGAGCAATGAGCAGTTCTTC.

The chain couples TRBV28 to TRBJ2-7; 7 bases align to TRBD2. V lost 5 bases, J lost 4 bases, and 14 bases stayed unmatched. Germline CDR1 is MDHEN and CDR2 is SYDVKM. CDR3 length: 16 amino acids. The CDR3 DNA is TGTGCCAGCAGTAGAGCGGGACTTCCTTTCGGGTACGAGCAGTACTTC. Its translation is CASSRAGLPFGYEQYF.

The V call is TRBV28, the J call TRBJ1-1; TRBD1 might be the D (5 bases). CDR3 length equals 15 residues. With 5 bases removed from V and 5 bases from J, the gap between germline ends came to 18 bases. Germline V gene data show CDR1 as MDHEN and CDR2 as SYDVKM. The CDR3 reads CASSPPSVGGTEAFF. Written as DNA, the CDR3 is TGTGCCAGCAGTCCTCCCTCGGTGGGGGGTACTGAAGCTTTCTTT.

The chain links TRBV7-6 to TRBJ2-2, with 8 nucleotides matching TRBD2. J was trimmed by 0 bases and V by 1 base; bases with no gene match: 4. CDR1 is SGHVS and CDR2 is FNYEAQ in the germline V gene. The CDR3 runs to 17 residues. CDR3 loop: CASSLVIAGTNTGELFF. The CDR3 nucleotides read TGTGCCAGCAGCTTAGTCATAGCGGGAACGAACACCGGGGAGCTGTTTTTT.

V gene TRBV27 combines with J gene TRBJ2-7; 11 bases are a match to TRBD2. CDR3 length equals 16 residues. Germline lookup yields CDR1 MNHEY and CDR2 SMNVEV (reference sequence). Trimming took 5 bases from V and 7 from J; bases not matched to a gene: 13. This CDR3 reads CASSPTPGLADLEQYF. Written as DNA, the CDR3 is TGTGCCAGCAGTCCCACCCCGGGACTAGCGGATCTAGAGCAGTACTTC.

This clone was seen just once. The V and J genes are TRBV5-1 and TRBJ1-4, with D unclear. This CDR3 has 15 residues. The germline gives CDR1 SGHRS, CDR2 YFSETQ. V was pared by 4 bases and J by 2 bases, with 12 bases between. The CDR3 DNA reads as TGCGCCAGCAGCACATGGTCCGGGACTAATGAAAAACTGTTTTTT. Amino acid sequence: CASSTWSGTNEKLFF.

This clone was seen once. A junction end diverges from the germline sequence, so it may reflect a read error. The V and J genes are TRBV5-1 and TRBJ2-1, with D tentatively TRBD2 (6 bases). There are 15 residues in the CDR3. The germline CDR1 and CDR2 sequences are SGHRS and YFSETQ. The CDR3 region is CASSLTGASHNEQFF. The CDR3 nucleotides read TGCGCCAGCAGCTTGACGGGAGCCTCCCACAATGAGCAGTTCTTC.

This chain links TRBV14 with TRBJ1-3; D unresolved. This CDR3 is built from 14 residues. V lost 0 bases, J lost 1 base, and 4 bases lay in between. Germline values: CDR1 SGHDN, CDR2 FVKESK. As DNA, the CDR3 is TGTGCCAGCAGCCAAGACGGGTCTGGAAACACCATATATTTT. Translating gives CASSQDGSGNTIYF. Combining the CDR3 with reference TRBV14 and TRBJ1-3 gives the whole variable domain EAGVTQFPSHSVIEKGQTVTLRCDPISGHDNLYWYRRVMGKEIKFLLHFVKESKQDESGMPNNRFLAERTGGTYSTLKVQPAELEDSGVYFCASSQDGSGNTIYFGEGSWLTVV.

The chain recombines TRBV24-1 with TRBJ2-1; maybe TRBD1 (6 bases). Germline assignment: CDR1 KGHDR and CDR2 SFDVKD. V was shortened by 5 bases and J by 7 bases, with 17 bases between the two germline ends. This CDR3 is 15 amino acids long. The CDR3 here is CATSVFSGAGNEQFF. The DNA of the CDR3 is TGTGCCACCAGTGTATTCTCAGGGGCAGGGAATGAGCAGTTCTTC.

V and J are TRBV11-3 and TRBJ1-2, with D perhaps TRBD1 (6 bases). CDR1 and CDR2 (germline): SGHNT, YENEEA. The CDR3 sequence is 18 residues long. Trimming pared 5 bases from V and 6 bases from J, leaving 28 bases between. The CDR3 loop is CASSPKGIPRTDNHGYTF. DNA of the CDR3: TGTGCCAGCAGCCCCAAAGGTATCCCACGGACAGACAATCATGGCTACACCTTC. The variable domain in full, completed from reference TRBV11-3 and TRBJ1-2, reads EAGVVQSPRYKIIEKKQPVAFWCNPISGHNTLYWYLQNLGQGPELLIRYENEEAVDDSQLPKDRFSAERLKGVDSTLKIQPAELGDSAVYLCASSPKGIPRTDNHGYTFGSGTRLTVV.

V gene TRBV10-3 combines with J gene TRBJ1-5; no reliable D call. Germline values: CDR1 ENHRY, CDR2 SYGVKD. V was clipped by 0 bases and J by 5 bases, with 8 bases between them. The CDR3 consists of 14 residues. CDR3 nucleotides: TGTGCCATCAGTGAGTCGGGCTTCGATCAGCCCCAGCATTTT. As protein: CAISESGFDQPQHF.

The chain carries TRBV6-5 and TRBJ2-7; weak D call: TRBD2 (6 bases). The CDR3 covers 15 residues. Germline CDR1 is MNHEY and CDR2 is SVGAGI. With 7 bases removed from V and 3 bases from J, the gap between germline ends came to 19 bases. CDR3 amino acids: CASTRRRASLYEQYF. Here the CDR3 DNA reads TGTGCCAGCACCCGCAGGAGGGCGTCGCTCTACGAGCAGTACTTC.

The V and J genes are TRBV7-3 and TRBJ2-2, with D perhaps TRBD2 (5 bases). Germline V gives CDR1 SGHTA, CDR2 FQGTGA. Trimming removed 6 bases at V and 2 bases at J, with 10 bases between. This CDR3 has 14 residues. CDR3 in amino acids: CASSTGSNTGELFF. The CDR3 DNA follows: TGTGCCAGCAGTACGGGAAGTAACACCGGGGAGCTGTTTTTT.

CDR3 nucleotide sequence: TGCGCCAGCAGCTTGGAAGGGGTTGAAAAACTGTTTTTT. Encoded protein: CASSLEGVEKLFF. This chain links TRBV5-1 with TRBJ1-4; D is perhaps TRBD1 (5 bases). V was clipped by 0 bases and J by 7 bases, with 7 bases between them. CDR1 and CDR2 from the germline V gene are SGHRS and YFSETQ. The CDR3 spans 13 residues.

J is TRBJ1-1 and V is TRBV7-9; 8 nucleotides agree with TRBD1. CDR1 is SEHNR and CDR2 is FQNEAQ in the germline V gene (reference sequence). The CDR3 extends over 14 amino acids. V lost 4 bases, J lost 3 bases, and 4 bases stayed unmatched. CDR3 nucleotides: TGTGCCAGCAGCTACCAGGGGGCGGACACTGAAGCTTTCTTT. This codes for CASSYQGADTEAFF. Filled out from reference TRBV7-9 and TRBJ1-1, the complete variable domain reads DTGVSQNPRHKITKRGQNVTFRCDPISEHNRLYWYRQTLGQGPEFLTYFQNEAQLEKSRLLSDRFSAERPKGSFSTLEIQRTEQGDSAMYLCASSYQGADTEAFFGQGTRLTVV.

This chain joins TRBV6-5 and TRBJ2-1; 13 bases fit TRBD2. V lost 4 bases, J lost 9 bases, and 3 bases stayed unmatched. The CDR3 spans 14 residues. In germline, CDR1 is MNHEY, CDR2 SVGAGI. Here the CDR3 reads CASSSWTSGSEQFF. The CDR3 region has the DNA TGTGCCAGCAGTTCCTGGACTAGCGGGAGTGAGCAGTTCTTC.

This clone was picked up a small number of times. The chain joins TRBV19 to TRBJ1-1, with D tentatively TRBD1 (6 bases). The CDR3 loop spans 14 amino acids. CDR1 LNHDA and CDR2 SQIVND come from the germline V gene (reference sequence). V was clipped by 7 bases and J by 5 bases, with 17 bases between them. The CDR3 DNA sequence: TGTGCCAGTACCCTGTCAGGGGAGAGGACTGAAGCTTTCTTT. Encoded protein: CASTLSGERTEAFF.

The CDR3 region has the DNA TGTGCCAGTAGCCCCGGACAGGGTTGGGATAGTGAGCAGTTCTTC. Its protein product is CASSPGQGWDSEQFF. The chain is built from TRBV19 and TRBJ2-1; 8 bases are a match to TRBD1. CDR3 length equals 15 residues. V lost 6 bases to trimming and J lost 9 bases; unmatched junction nucleotides: 13. Germline V gives CDR1 LNHDA, CDR2 SQIVND (reference sequence). The entire variable domain, with the rest obtained from reference TRBV19 and TRBJ2-1, is as follows: DGGITQSPKYLFRKEGQNVTLSCEQNLNHDAMYWYRQDPGQGLRLIYYSQIVNDFQKGDIAEGYSVSREKKESFPLTVTSAQKNPTAFYLCASSPGQGWDSEQFFGPGTRLTVL.

The V and J genes are TRBV5-6 and TRBJ2-3, with D possibly being TRBD2 (6 bases). Germline-derived CDR1 and CDR2 are SGHDT and YYEEEE. This CDR3 is built from 13 residues. The germline V and J ends were trimmed by 5 bases and 6 bases, with 13 bases remaining between them. The CDR3 sequence is CASSPRGWDTQYF. DNA for the CDR3: TGTGCCAGCAGTCCACGGGGGTGGGATACGCAGTATTTT.

V is TRBV2 and J is TRBJ2-7; 9 positions match TRBD1. Per germline, CDR1 SNHLY and CDR2 FYNNEI. V lost 6 bases and J lost 5; bases outside the gene matches: 8. CDR3 length: 14 residues. As DNA, the CDR3 is TGTGCCAGCAGGACAGGGGGGTCTCGAGACGAGCAGTACTTC. Its protein product is CASRTGGSRDEQYF.

This clone was found once. This chain connects TRBV11-2 to TRBJ1-2; tentatively, D is TRBD1 (5 bases). The germline CDR1 and CDR2 sequences are SGHAT and FQNNGV. The CDR3 is 13 amino acids. V was trimmed by 5 bases and J by 6 bases, leaving 13 bases between them. CDR3 in amino acids: CASSLRGVDGYTF. The CDR3 DNA reads as TGTGCCAGCAGCCTCCGGGGGGTGGATGGCTACACCTTC.

The chain combines TRBV6-2 or TRBV6-3 with TRBJ1-5; D is ambiguous. Germline CDR1 and CDR2: MNHEY and SVGEGT. Trimming removed 6 bases at V and 7 bases at J, with 16 bases between. The CDR3 extends over 14 amino acids. CDR3 in amino acids: CASSSRSEGQPQHF. The CDR3 DNA sequence: TGTGCCAGCAGCTCCCGGTCGGAGGGCCAGCCCCAGCATTTT.